This is a list of T cell receptor beta chains from one sample in a study of T-cell memory formation after mild COVID-19. TCRdb analysed the 5' RACE reads with MiXCR anew, one entry per CDR3 protein. The data contain roughly 200,000 distinct CDR3 sequences, 16% of them singletons. Specimen: PBMCs or a T cell subset sorted from them (not recorded which). The receptors were sampled from an adult woman who had mild COVID-19 (a few samples of this study predate the infection). Cell type and time point are not known. The CDR3 runs from the conserved cysteine through the conserved F or W. Fields, in order: CDR3 length, V gene, CDR3 protein.

15 | TRBV6-6 | CASSLGGGPSYEQYF
15 | TRBV9 | CASSLRQGGRYGYTF
12 | TRBV9 | CASSVGGREQYF
13 | TRBV20-1 | CSAPGQTTYEQYF
16 | TRBV4-2 | CASSSQEGTGANEQFF
15 | TRBV15 | CATSRDPGVQETQYF
14 | TRBV20-1 | CSAKKGQGYETQYF
11 | TRBV24-1 | CATSQGNEQFF
14 | TRBV12-3/TRBV12-4 | CASSFNRGYNEQFF
14 | TRBV20-1 | CSAKSGTGGIEQYF
16 | TRBV7-2 | CASSLERVQRRETQYF
13 | TRBV5-1 | CASGLLAKKTQYF
13 | TRBV11-2 | CASSLDGNQPQHF
13 | TRBV6-2/TRBV6-3 | CASSRTLGFEAFF
15 | TRBV20-1 | CSAYPSGRSYNEQFF
14 | TRBV20-1 | CSASIAGVHLEQYF
15 | TRBV7-2 | CASSLVGGSTDTQYF
16 | TRBV7-6 | CASSRGTGFGTDTQYF
13 | TRBV20-1 | CSAVHLAKNIQYF
17 | TRBV5-1 | CASSLRGGPTGETEAFF
11 | TRBV6-5 | CASRNGETQYF
16 | TRBV5-1 | CASSLIPTSGGETQYF
16 | TRBV6-5 | CASSYSWDRRGYEQYF
14 | TRBV6-1 | CASKRQGTNYGYTF
15 | TRBV5-6 | CASTILRAGWNEQFF
13 | TRBV7-6 | CASSYTSTDTQYF
15 | TRBV3-1 | CASSHWRDSGNTIYF
14 | TRBV4-2 | CASSQERGGDEQFF
12 | TRBV29-1 | CSVDWQGNEQFF
15 | TRBV30 | CAWSLGQGEKNEQFF
14 | TRBV2 | CASSEFLAGGTQFF
15 | TRBV5-1 | CASSLAGPSTDTQYF
14 | TRBV20-1 | CSATTVPRKTEAFF
15 | TRBV7-9 | CASSSGTSGTNEQFF
14 | TRBV7-3 | CASSSRGADTEAFF
15 | TRBV30 | CAWSVRGWVGEKLFF
13 | TRBV6-5 | CASTEVLSGGYTF
11 | TRBV24-1 | CATSAFNEQFF
15 | TRBV10-2 | CASTPSGRSYNEQFF
14 | TRBV6-5 | CASRGQVPNEKLFF
15 | TRBV7-3 | CASSQGHRGNTEAFF
14 | TRBV12-3/TRBV12-4 | CASSLVVSGNTIYF
13 | TRBV20-1 | CSAKTGYNYGYTF
15 | TRBV4-1 | CASSRDTGSRGEQFF
14 | TRBV19 | CASKGRGGSYEQYF
15 | TRBV11-2 | CASSLGTAMNTEAFF
16 | TRBV5-1 | CASSAGGQGTSDTQYF
14 | TRBV12-3/TRBV12-4 | CASSSGTAPGELFF
15 | TRBV24-1 | CATSDEGDGTDTQYF
16 | TRBV12-3/TRBV12-4 | CASSFRSGGPNTEAFF
12 | TRBV3-1 | CASSRDTTEAFF